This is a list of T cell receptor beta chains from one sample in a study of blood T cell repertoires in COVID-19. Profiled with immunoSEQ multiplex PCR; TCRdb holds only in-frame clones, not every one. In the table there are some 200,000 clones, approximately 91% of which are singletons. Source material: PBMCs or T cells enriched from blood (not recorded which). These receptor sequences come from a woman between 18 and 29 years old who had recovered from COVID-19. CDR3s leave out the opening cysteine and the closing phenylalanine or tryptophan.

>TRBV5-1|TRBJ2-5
ASSLSPSGYKETQY
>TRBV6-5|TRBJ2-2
ASTPRGDGTGELF
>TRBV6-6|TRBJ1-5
ASSYSGSQSNQPQH
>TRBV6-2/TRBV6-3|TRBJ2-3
ASSYPPASGRDTQY
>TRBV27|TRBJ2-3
ASSPRTSGSKDTQY
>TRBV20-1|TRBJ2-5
SAYRGETQY
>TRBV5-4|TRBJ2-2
ASTWEGRRTGELF
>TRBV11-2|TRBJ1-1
ASSLRVRPGGMNTEAF
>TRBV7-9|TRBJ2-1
ASSLPSLNEQF
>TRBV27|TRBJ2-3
ASSSSGTDTQY
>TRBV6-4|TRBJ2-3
ASSAAPGQGAADTQY
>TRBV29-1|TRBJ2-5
SVPSGTARGTQY
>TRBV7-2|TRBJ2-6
ASRQGASGANVLT
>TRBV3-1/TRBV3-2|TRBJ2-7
ASSRQGVAEQY
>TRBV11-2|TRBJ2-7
ASSRGTSGYEQY
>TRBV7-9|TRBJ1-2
ASTSTGNYGYT
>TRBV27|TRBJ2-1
ASSLFRGLAGVNEQF
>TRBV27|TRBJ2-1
ASKPGWGELRYNEQF
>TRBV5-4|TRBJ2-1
ASSLAGTSGSAAYNEQF
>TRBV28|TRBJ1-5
ASSLLGQAGNQPQH
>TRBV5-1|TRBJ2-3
ASSLVLGQITDTQY
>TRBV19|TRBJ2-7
ASSINGQEFLYEQY
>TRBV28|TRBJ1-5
AIGGPNQPQH